These 10 T cell receptor beta chains share one sample of origin, sequenced in a study of siplizumab effects on memory and regulatory T cells. This table comes from immunoSEQ multiplex PCR, and its TCRdb copy is limited to in-frame clones, with some not included. The repertoire holds 87,000 or so clones, with 94% as singletons. Sequencing was carried out using non-Treg CD4+ T cells sorted from blood. These receptors all stem from a human donor in good health.

V gene TRBV4-1 combines with J gene TRBJ2-1; 9 positions match TRBD2. Germline assignment: CDR1 MGHRA and CDR2 YSYEKL. The CDR3 has 16 amino acids. The trim removed 1 base at V and 4 bases at J, leaving 5 bases unmatched. The CDR3 DNA reads TGCGCCAGCAGCCAAGGGCGGGGGGGCCTTTACAATGAGCAGTTCTTC. Its translation: CASSQGRGGLYNEQFF.

The chain is built from TRBV30 and TRBJ2-5; D is undetermined. The germline V and J ends were trimmed by 2 bases and 4 bases, with 5 bases remaining between them. Per the germline V gene, CDR1 is GTSNPN and CDR2 is SVGIG (reference sequence). The CDR3 is 11 amino acids. The CDR3 here is CAWSKGETQYF. The CDR3 DNA reads TGTGCCTGGAGTAAAGGAGAGACCCAGTACTTC.

This rearrangement joins TRBV11-3 to TRBJ2-3; TRBD2 matches at 7 bases. CDR3 length equals 13 residues. The germline gives CDR1 SGHNT, CDR2 YENEEA. V shed 4 bases, J shed 4 bases, and the junction held 2 bases outside the gene matches. The CDR3 protein is CASSWGGADTQYF. CDR3 coding DNA: TGTGCCAGCAGCTGGGGGGGGGCAGATACGCAGTATTTT.

This clone was counted a single time. The rearrangement links TRBV29-1 to TRBJ2-2; unclear D gene. V dropped 3 bases and J dropped 1 base, with 3 bases sitting between them. Per the germline V gene, CDR1 is SQVTM and CDR2 is ANQGSEA. There are 12 residues in the CDR3. CDR3 nucleotides: TGCAGCGTTGACATGAACACCGGGGAGCTGTTTTTT. Translated, it gives CSVDMNTGELFF.

V is TRBV7-2 and J is TRBJ2-2, with 13 nucleotides matching TRBD2. The CDR3 contains 16 residues. Germline V CDR1 and CDR2: SGHTA, FQGNSA. V lost 5 bases and J lost 5; bases outside the gene matches: 5. The CDR3 region has the DNA TGTGCCAGCAGCCCCGGACTAGCGGGAGTTACCGGGGAGCTGTTTTTT. It yields the protein CASSPGLAGVTGELFF.

This clone has a single count. The V call is TRBV5-4, the J call TRBJ2-3; 11 bases fit TRBD2. Germline CDR1 and CDR2: SGHNT and YYREEE (reference sequence). The CDR3 is 15 amino acids. Losses at the gene ends were 2 bases for V and 5 bases for J; bases not matched to a gene: 4. CDR3 sequence (DNA): TGTGCCAGCAGCTTTAGCGGGGGGGCAGGAGATACGCAGTATTTT. This gives the protein CASSFSGGAGDTQYF.

This chain joins TRBV9 and TRBJ1-3; D not certain. This CDR3 has 15 residues. Between the trimmed V and J ends, which lost 3 bases and 0 bases, there was a span of 10 bases. The germline V gene encodes CDR1 SGDLS and CDR2 YYNGEE. CDR3 in DNA: TGTGCCAGCAGCGGGGGAAGCCTCTCTGGAAACACCATATATTTT. Its translation is CASSGGSLSGNTIYF.

This clone is a singleton in its sample. The gene calls are TRBV4-3 and TRBJ2-5; 10 bases align to TRBD1. CDR1 is LGHNA and CDR2 is YSLEER in the germline V gene. The CDR3 runs 16 residues. With V trimmed by 1 base and J by 5 bases, 7 bases remained unmatched. The CDR3 spells CASSQGRGQGTETQYF. DNA for the CDR3: TGCGCCAGCAGCCAAGGACGGGGACAGGGGACGGAGACCCAGTACTTC.

V is TRBV9 and J is TRBJ1-5, with D possibly matching TRBD1 (6 bases). This CDR3 comprises 15 residues. Germline V CDR1 and CDR2: SGDLS, YYNGEE. Deletions cut 2 bases from V and 1 base from J, with 10 bases between. For the CDR3, the DNA is TGTGCCAGCAGCGTTACGGGGGCGAGCAATCAGCCCCAGCATTTT. It translates to CASSVTGASNQPQHF. Supplemented by reference TRBV9 and TRBJ1-5, the full variable domain reads DSGVTQTPKHLITATGQRVTLRCSPRSGDLSVYWYQQSLDQGLQFLIQYYNGEERAKGNILERFSAQQFPDLHSELNLSSLELGDSALYFCASSVTGASNQPQHFGDGTRLSIL.

As DNA, the CDR3 is TGCGCCAGCAACGAACAGGTGAACACTGAAGCTTTCTTT. This encodes CASNEQVNTEAFF. The genes are TRBV5-1 and TRBJ1-1; D possibly corresponds to TRBD1 (5 bases). Looked up from germline, CDR1 is SGHRS and CDR2 is YFSETQ. Trimming cost V 6 bases and J 0 bases, with 9 bases left between them. The CDR3 has 13 amino acids.